The clone carrying this T cell receptor beta chain came up many times. The antigen is undetermined. J was trimmed by 12 bases and V by 4 bases; bases with no gene match: 12. The CDR3 sequence is 14 residues long. Germline assignment: CDR1 LGHDT and CDR2 YNNKEL (reference sequence). With 10-nucleotide random UMIs included, cDNA was synthesized by 5'RACE. TCRdb re-called the 5' RACE reads with MiXCR, one entry per CDR3 protein. The table shows 49,000 or so distinct CDR3 sequences, with over 15% occurring only once. A total of 2 million PBMCs stored at -80 degrees C provided the unsorted libraries. This entry belongs to a study of neurological immune-mediated disorders. Broader study findings: Across subjects, no CDR3 amino acid sequence appeared in expanded clones of more than one subject, a finding that suggested private repertoires in all groups. Falling below healthy controls, multiple sclerosis showed the least TCR clonal expansion, while HTLV-1-associated myelopathy showed the most.

The sequencing sample was made of PBMCs. J is TRBJ2-1 and V is TRBV3-1; the match to TRBD1 covers 7 bases. This sequence was found in a man aged 55 to 70 in good health. The CDR3 is CASSRDQGQVGQFF. The CDR3 DNA follows: TGTGCCAGCAGCCGAGACCAAGGACAGGTGGGGCAGTTCTTC.